These 7 T cell receptor beta chains share one sample of origin, sequenced in a study of PD-1 blockade in classical Hodgkin lymphoma. TCRdb's table, derived via immunoSEQ multiplex PCR, lists solely in-frame clones and lacks some. The sample has 25,000 to 35,000 clones, around 87% seen once. Indicated time point: cycle 4 day 1 (C4D1), after 6 weeks of nivolumab. Autologous stem cell transplantation was followed by relapse in every patient, and brentuximab vedotin exposure varied. Magnetic negative selection was used to purify CD4+ T cells from thawed PBMCs. This sample comprised CD4+ T cells from blood, obtained before the fourth cycle of nivolumab. The receptors were gathered from a human donor with classical Hodgkin lymphoma.

This chain links TRBV28 with TRBJ2-7, with a possible D match to TRBD1 (6 bases). This CDR3 contains 13 residues. Germline V lookup: CDR1 MDHEN, CDR2 SYDVKM. Trimming cost V 5 bases and J 9 bases, with 17 bases left between them. The chain's CDR3 is CASSGQSPLGQYF. CDR3 DNA: TGTGCCAGCAGTGGACAGTCCCCGCTAGGGCAGTACTTC.

This clone was observed once. This chain links TRBV7-8 with TRBJ1-4; 11 bases fit TRBD1. J gave up 8 bases and V 5 bases, and 10 bases lay outside the gene matches. Germline CDR1 reads SGHVS; CDR2 reads FQNEAQ. The CDR3 has 16 amino acids. DNA of the CDR3: TGTGCCAGCAGCGGACGGGGACAGGGGGTTGAAGAAAAACTGTTTTTT. It yields the protein CASSGRGQGVEEKLFF.

V gene TRBV6-6 combines with J gene TRBJ1-4, with D unresolved. CDR1 and CDR2 from the germline V gene are MNHNY and SVGAGI (reference sequence). CDR3 size: 15 residues. The germline V and J ends were trimmed by 4 bases and 5 bases, with 14 bases remaining between them. This chain's CDR3 is CASSWAVLFNEKLFF. The DNA for the CDR3 is TGTGCCAGCAGTTGGGCAGTTTTATTCAATGAAAAACTGTTTTTT.

The chain links TRBV27 to TRBJ1-1, with unresolved D. CDR1 MNHEY and CDR2 SMNVEV come from the germline V gene (reference sequence). This CDR3 is built from 11 residues. Trimming took 7 bases from V and 5 from J, leaving 8 bases between them. The CDR3 sequence is CASKSVTEAFF. CDR3 DNA: TGTGCCAGCAAGTCGGTGACTGAAGCTTTCTTT.

The genes are TRBV21-1 and TRBJ2-4; the D call of TRBD1 is as the table states it, not checked on the DNA. TRBV21-1 is a known pseudogene. The CDR3 spans 19 residues. This CDR3 reads CASSTGDIQLQLPKNIQYF. The CDR3 DNA sequence: TGTGCCAGCAGCACTGGGGACATCCAACTCCAACTACCAAAAAACATTCAGTACTTC.

This chain connects TRBV5-1 to TRBJ2-7; either TRBD1 or TRBD2 may fit D (6 bases each). The V end was cut by 4 bases, the J end by 0 bases, with 14 bases between. CDR1 is SGHRS and CDR2 is YFSETQ in the germline V gene. The CDR3 is 15 amino acids. CDR3 DNA: TGCGCCAGCAGCCCAATCCCGGGGGCCTCCTACGAGCAGTACTTC. Protein sequence: CASSPIPGASYEQYF.

The chain has TRBV6-6 and TRBJ2-1; 12 nucleotides match TRBD2. V shed 4 bases and J 4 bases; nucleotides not matched to a gene: 5. Germline CDR1 is MNHNY and CDR2 is SVGAGI (reference sequence). This CDR3 contains 16 residues. The CDR3 loop is CASSLRLAGVYNEQFF. DNA for the CDR3: TGTGCCAGCAGTTTGCGACTAGCGGGAGTTTACAATGAGCAGTTCTTC.